Shown below are 24 T cell receptor beta chains from a single sample sequenced in a study of T cells in Graves' hyperthyroidism and ophthalmopathy. Researchers amplified the TCR beta CDR3 regions from RNA transcripts. The TCR CDR3 was amplified in a first-round RT-PCR using the HTBI primer set. MiXCR, run by TCRdb on the multiplex PCR reads, gives a single entry per CDR3 protein. The sample lists approximately 700,000 distinct CDR3 sequences, 45% seen once, with 6.5% to 9% in the top ten. The sample was peripheral blood or thyroid tissue (not recorded which). Receptors were obtained from an adult man with Graves' disease, either hyperthyroidism or ophthalmopathy (not recorded which).

This clonotype was detected a few times. The J gene is TRBJ1-4, the V gene TRBV29-1; D remains ambiguous. Per germline, CDR1 SQVTM and CDR2 ANQGSEA. This CDR3 is built from 14 residues. The V gene lost 3 bases and the J gene lost 8 bases, with 16 bases spanning the gap. DNA for the CDR3: TGCAGCGTTGACTTGGGTATCCTCGGAGAAAAACTGTTTTTT. It translates to CSVDLGILGEKLFF.

CDR3 region: CSLDWSDSPLHF. For the CDR3, the DNA is TGCAGCTTGGATTGGTCTGATTCACCCCTCCACTTT. The V call is TRBV29-1, the J call TRBJ1-6; D call uncertain. V was cut by 8 bases and J by 8 bases, with 13 bases left in between. Germline assignment: CDR1 SQVTM and CDR2 ANQGSEA. This CDR3 has 12 residues.

A note on this clonotype: A read error is possible here, since a much larger clone lies one base away. The chain employs TRBV20-1 and TRBJ2-5, with D unresolved. This CDR3 comprises 14 residues. V was clipped by 4 bases and J by 3 bases, with 15 bases between them. The germline V gene encodes CDR1 DFQATT and CDR2 SNEGSKA (reference sequence). This CDR3 is CSAIPRASEETQYF. The CDR3 coding sequence is TGCAGTGCTATCCCACGGGCGAGCGAAGAGACCCAGTACTTC.

As for this clonotype: At one end the junction does not follow the germline gene, possibly because of a read error. V gene TRBV10-3 combines with J gene TRBJ1-6; no firm D call. Germline V gives CDR1 ENHRY, CDR2 SYGVKD. This CDR3 has 14 amino acids. The CDR3 sequence: CGISERRGHSPLHF. CDR3 in DNA: TGTGGCATCAGTGAGAGACGGGGTCATTCACCCCTCCACTTT.

The chain carries TRBV20-1 and TRBJ1-4; the D is unclear. CDR1 and CDR2 (germline): DFQATT, SNEGSKA (reference sequence). The CDR3 covers 10 residues. The germline V and J ends were trimmed by 6 bases and 8 bases, with 7 bases remaining between them. CDR3: CSAGKEKLFF. The CDR3 coding sequence is TGCAGTGCCGGCAAGGAAAAACTGTTTTTT.

This rearrangement joins TRBV7-2 to TRBJ2-7; 7 positions agree with TRBD2. The trim removed 5 bases at V and 2 bases at J, leaving 12 bases unmatched. The CDR3 has 16 residues. Germline assignment: CDR1 SGHTA and CDR2 FQGNSA. The CDR3 coding sequence is TGTGCCAGCAGCCTTACTAGCGCTTACCCAACCTACGAGCAGTACTTC. Amino acids: CASSLTSAYPTYEQYF.

The chain has TRBV11-1 and TRBJ1-5; D unresolved. Trimming cost V 11 bases and J 3 bases, with 14 bases left between them. Germline loops: CDR1 SGHAT, CDR2 FQDESV (reference sequence). CDR3 length equals 13 residues. In nucleotides, the CDR3 is TGTGCCTGGAGCCCGGGGTTCAATCAGCCCCAGCATTTT. Translating gives CAWSPGFNQPQHF.

The chain carries TRBV2 and TRBJ1-2; 9 nucleotides align to TRBD1. CDR1 and CDR2 from the germline V gene are SNHLY and FYNNEI. This CDR3 is built from 17 residues. The ends lost 8 bases at V and 7 bases at J; junction bases unmatched: 20. CDR3 DNA sequence: TGTGCCAGCTCCTCGTCGAGTAAAACAGGGGGCGCCGCTGGCTACACCTTC. Translated: CASSSSSKTGGAAGYTF.

To note about this clonotype: A much bigger clone sits one base away, suggesting this may be a read error. The genes are TRBV7-2 and TRBJ1-2, with D unclear. Germline V gene data show CDR1 as SGHTA and CDR2 as FQGNSA. CDR3 length: 14 amino acids. CDR3 in amino acids: CAGSLARAAYGYTF. CDR3 DNA: TGTGCCGGCAGCTTAGCGCGGGCGGCGTATGGCTACACCTTC.

The V and J genes are TRBV2 and TRBJ1-2, with D perhaps TRBD1 (5 bases). V was clipped by 4 bases and J by 8 bases, with 11 bases between them. The CDR3 sequence is 12 residues long. Germline lookup yields CDR1 SNHLY and CDR2 FYNNEI. The CDR3 loop is CASSGTPLGYTF. CDR3 nucleotide sequence: TGTGCCAGCAGTGGGACACCCCTAGGCTACACCTTC.

The chain couples TRBV2 to TRBJ1-2; tentatively, D is TRBD1 (5 bases). The CDR3 sequence is 15 residues long. Germline loops: CDR1 SNHLY, CDR2 FYNNEI. V lost 0 bases and J 0 bases, leaving 8 bases between the germline ends. CDR3 DNA: TGTGCCAGCAGTGAAGCGCGAGGGGCTAACTATGGCTACACCTTC. Translated: CASSEARGANYGYTF.

As to this clonotype: Since a much larger clone is just one base distant, this may be a read error. J is TRBJ2-7 and V is TRBV2; possibly TRBD1 or TRBD2 for D (5 bases each). Germline loops: CDR1 SNHLY, CDR2 FYNNEI. The CDR3 extends over 13 amino acids. CDR3 in DNA: TGTGCCATCAGTGAAGTAAGGTCGAGGGGCGGGTACTTC. Translating it yields CAISEVRSRGGYF.

The chain carries TRBV20-1 and TRBJ2-7; D is possibly TRBD2 (6 bases). Per germline, CDR1 DFQATT and CDR2 SNEGSKA (reference sequence). Trimming pared 2 bases from V and 4 bases from J, leaving 15 bases between. This CDR3 spans 14 amino acids. Here the CDR3 reads CSARRRGGNYEQYF. The CDR3 DNA reads TGCAGTGCTAGAAGGAGGGGCGGCAATTACGAGCAGTACTTC.

This clonotype occurred many times. J is TRBJ2-2 and V is TRBV10-3; 13 nucleotides line up with TRBD2. CDR1 is ENHRY, CDR2 SYGVKD, per germline. After removal of 11 bases from V and 4 bases from J, the junction contained 7 bases not matched to a gene. The CDR3 totals 15 residues. The CDR3 DNA follows: TGTGCCTCGAAAAGGACTAGCGGGAGCACCGGGGAGCTGTTTTTT. Amino acid sequence: CASKRTSGSTGELFF.

This clonotype was counted many times. CDR3 nucleotides: TGTGCCAGCAGTATGACAGGCCCCACTGAAGCTTTCTTT. This encodes CASSMTGPTEAFF. The chain carries TRBV6-6 and TRBJ1-1; D might be TRBD1 (6 bases). The CDR3 runs 13 residues. The V end was cut by 5 bases, the J end by 4 bases, with 11 bases between. The germline CDR1 and CDR2 sequences are MNHNY and SVGAGI (reference sequence).

A word on this clonotype: Because the CDR3 is missing its conserved closing phenylalanine or tryptophan, this is likely a read error. The V and J genes are TRBV7-8 and TRBJ1-1, with no clear D. Trimming stripped 9 bases from V and 1 base from J, with 9 bases between. Germline CDR1 and CDR2: SGHVS and FQNEAQ. The CDR3 is made up of 12 amino acids. The CDR3 DNA reads TGTGCCAGTAACATAGGGAACACTGAAGCTTTCTCT. Its translation: CASNIGNTEAFS.

With respect to this clonotype: This may arise from a read error, as a much more abundant clone is one base away. This sequence joins TRBV6-1 and TRBJ1-1, with D perhaps matching TRBD1 (6 bases). With 7 bases removed from V and 4 bases from J, the gap between germline ends came to 10 bases. The germline gives CDR1 MNHNS, CDR2 SASEGT. The CDR3 is made up of 12 amino acids. The CDR3 DNA reads as TGTGCCAGCATCCGAGGGGGCACTGAAGCTTTCTTT. Translation gives CASIRGGTEAFF.

The rearrangement links TRBV7-3 to TRBJ1-1; 9 bases line up with TRBD1. The CDR3 extends over 14 amino acids. With V trimmed by 7 bases and J by 4 bases, 7 bases remained unmatched. The germline gives CDR1 SGHTA, CDR2 FQGTGA. The CDR3 region is CASTQTGGITEAFF. As DNA, the CDR3 is TGTGCCAGCACTCAGACAGGGGGTATCACTGAAGCTTTCTTT.

The genes are TRBV5-8 and TRBJ1-5; D remains unclear. V shed 5 bases and J shed 5 bases, with 11 bases lying between them. Per the germline V gene, CDR1 is SGHTS and CDR2 is YDEGEE. This CDR3 has 13 residues. Here the CDR3 DNA reads TGTGCCAGCAGAGATTTGGTAGATCAGCCCCAGCATTTT. Encoded protein: CASRDLVDQPQHF.

This clonotype was seen ten or more times. The chain recombines TRBV29-1 with TRBJ1-1, with D uncertain. CDR1 and CDR2 (germline): SQVTM, ANQGSEA. CDR3 length equals 12 residues. Between the trimmed V and J ends, which lost 2 bases and 5 bases, there was a span of 9 bases. CDR3 region: CSVEQRGTEAFF. CDR3 bases: TGCAGCGTTGAACAACGAGGGACTGAAGCTTTCTTT.

There are many counts of this clonotype. The chain has TRBV24-1 and TRBJ1-5; the D is unclear. This CDR3 has 13 amino acids. Germline assignment: CDR1 KGHDR and CDR2 SFDVKD. V shed 4 bases and J shed 6 bases, with 9 bases lying between them. CDR3 bases: TGTGCCACCAGTGAGGAGGAGGGTCAGCCCCAGCATTTT. Its protein is CATSEEEGQPQHF.

The chain uses TRBV9 and TRBJ1-6; no definite D call. Trimming took 4 bases from V and 6 from J, leaving 11 bases between them. The CDR3 loop spans 14 amino acids. Germline V gene lookup returns CDR1 SGDLS and CDR2 YYNGEE. The CDR3 sequence is CASSSRWTNSPLHF. In DNA, the CDR3 is TGTGCCAGCAGCTCGAGGTGGACTAATTCACCCCTCCACTTT.

The rearrangement links TRBV7-2 to TRBJ2-7; 11 bases are shared with TRBD2. CDR1 is SGHTA and CDR2 is FQGNSA in the germline V gene. After removal of 5 bases from V and 3 bases from J, the junction contained 9 bases not matched to a gene. The CDR3 runs to 16 residues. CDR3 sequence reads: CASSRNSGGAFYEQYF. The DNA for the CDR3 is TGTGCCAGCAGCCGAAATAGCGGGGGGGCGTTCTACGAGCAGTACTTC.

In the case of this clonotype: Just one base apart from a much larger clone, this may be a read error. The chain is built from TRBV29-1 and TRBJ1-1; D is possibly TRBD1 (5 bases). The V gene's germline CDR1 is SQVTM and CDR2 ANQGSEA. This CDR3 contains 13 residues. Trimming removed 2 bases at V and 0 bases at J, with 7 bases between. In DNA form, the CDR3 reads TGCAGCGTTGAAAACAGGTTGAACACTGAAGCTTTCTTT. Encoded protein: CSVENRLNTEAFF.